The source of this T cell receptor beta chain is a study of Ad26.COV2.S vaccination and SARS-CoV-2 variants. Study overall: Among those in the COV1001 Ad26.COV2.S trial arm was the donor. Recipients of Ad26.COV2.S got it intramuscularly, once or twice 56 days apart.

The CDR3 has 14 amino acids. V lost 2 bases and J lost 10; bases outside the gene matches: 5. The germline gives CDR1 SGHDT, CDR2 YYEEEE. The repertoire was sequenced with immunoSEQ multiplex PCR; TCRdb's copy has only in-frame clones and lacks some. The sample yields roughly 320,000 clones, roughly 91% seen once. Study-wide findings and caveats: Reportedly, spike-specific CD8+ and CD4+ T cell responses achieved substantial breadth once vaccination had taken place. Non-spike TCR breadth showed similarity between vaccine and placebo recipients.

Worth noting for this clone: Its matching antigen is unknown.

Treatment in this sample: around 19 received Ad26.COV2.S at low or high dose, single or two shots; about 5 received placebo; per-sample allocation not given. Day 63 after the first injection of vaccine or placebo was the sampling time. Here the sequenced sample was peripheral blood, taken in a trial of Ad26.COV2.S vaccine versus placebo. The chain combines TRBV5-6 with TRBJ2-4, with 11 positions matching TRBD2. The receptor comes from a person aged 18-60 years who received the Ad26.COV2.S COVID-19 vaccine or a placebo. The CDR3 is CASSFSGGARIQYF. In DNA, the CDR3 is TGTGCCAGCAGCTTTAGCGGGGGGGCGAGGATTCAGTACTTC.